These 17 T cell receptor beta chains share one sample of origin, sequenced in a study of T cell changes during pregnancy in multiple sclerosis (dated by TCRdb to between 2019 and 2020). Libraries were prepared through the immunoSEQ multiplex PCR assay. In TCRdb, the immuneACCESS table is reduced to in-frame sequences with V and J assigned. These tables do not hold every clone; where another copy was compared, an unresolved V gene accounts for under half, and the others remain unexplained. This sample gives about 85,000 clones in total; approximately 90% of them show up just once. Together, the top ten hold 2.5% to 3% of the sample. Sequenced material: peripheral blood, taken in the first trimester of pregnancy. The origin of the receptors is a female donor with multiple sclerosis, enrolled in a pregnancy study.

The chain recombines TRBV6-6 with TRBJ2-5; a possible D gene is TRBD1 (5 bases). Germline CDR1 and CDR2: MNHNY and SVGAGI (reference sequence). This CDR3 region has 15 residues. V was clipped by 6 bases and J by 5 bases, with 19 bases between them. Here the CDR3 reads CASRRSRGSGETQYF. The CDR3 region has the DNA TGTGCCAGCAGACGATCTAGGGGCTCTGGGGAGACCCAGTACTTC.

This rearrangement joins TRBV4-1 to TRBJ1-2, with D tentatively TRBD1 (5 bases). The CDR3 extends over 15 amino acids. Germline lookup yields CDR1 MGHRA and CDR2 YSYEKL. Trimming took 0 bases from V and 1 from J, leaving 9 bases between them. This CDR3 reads CASSQDARDNYGYTF. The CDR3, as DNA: TGCGCCAGCAGCCAAGATGCCAGGGATAACTATGGCTACACCTTC.

Here the CDR3 DNA reads TGTGCCAGCAGCCCCTCTAACACTGAAGCTTTCTTT. As protein: CASSPSNTEAFF. V is TRBV16 and J is TRBJ1-1, with D uncertain. CDR1 is KGHSY, CDR2 FQNENV, per germline. Trimming shortened V by 4 bases and J by 2 bases, and 5 bases separated the two germline ends. This CDR3 spans 12 amino acids. Drawing the rest from reference TRBV16 and TRBJ1-1, the complete variable domain is GEEVAQTPKHLVRGEGQKAKLYCAPIKGHSYVFWYQQVLKNEFKFLISFQNENVFDETGMPKERFSAKCLPNSPCSLEIQATKLEDSAVYFCASSPSNTEAFFGQGTRLTVV.

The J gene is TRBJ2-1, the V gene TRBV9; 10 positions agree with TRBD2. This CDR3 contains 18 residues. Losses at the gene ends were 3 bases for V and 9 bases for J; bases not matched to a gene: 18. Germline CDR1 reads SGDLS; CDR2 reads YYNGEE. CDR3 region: CASSASTGPRLAGGEQFF. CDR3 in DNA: TGTGCCAGCAGCGCATCGACAGGACCTCGACTAGCGGGCGGTGAGCAGTTCTTC.

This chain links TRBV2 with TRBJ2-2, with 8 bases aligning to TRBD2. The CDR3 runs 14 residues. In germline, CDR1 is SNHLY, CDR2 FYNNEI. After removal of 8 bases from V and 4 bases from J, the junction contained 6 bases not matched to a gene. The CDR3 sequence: CASLGGRTTGELFF. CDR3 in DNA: TGTGCCAGCCTCGGCGGGAGGACCACCGGGGAGCTGTTTTTT.

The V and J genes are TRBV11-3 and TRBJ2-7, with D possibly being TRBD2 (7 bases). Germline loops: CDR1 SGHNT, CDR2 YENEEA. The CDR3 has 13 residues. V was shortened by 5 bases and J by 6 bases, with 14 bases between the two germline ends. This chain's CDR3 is CASSDPGGLEQYF. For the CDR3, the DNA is TGTGCCAGCAGCGACCCCGGGGGGCTCGAGCAGTACTTC.

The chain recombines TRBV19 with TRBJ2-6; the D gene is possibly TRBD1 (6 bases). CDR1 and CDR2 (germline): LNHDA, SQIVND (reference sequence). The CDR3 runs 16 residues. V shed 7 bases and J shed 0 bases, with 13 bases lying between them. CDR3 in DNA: TGTGCCAGTAACCCGGACAGCATCTCTGGGGCCAACGTCCTGACTTTC. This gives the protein CASNPDSISGANVLTF.

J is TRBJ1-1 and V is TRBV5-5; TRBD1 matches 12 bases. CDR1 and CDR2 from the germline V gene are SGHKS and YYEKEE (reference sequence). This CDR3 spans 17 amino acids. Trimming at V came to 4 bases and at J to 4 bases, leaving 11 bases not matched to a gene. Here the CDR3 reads CASSIRDRGQLSTEAFF. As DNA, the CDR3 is TGTGCCAGCAGCATCCGGGACAGGGGGCAATTAAGCACTGAAGCTTTCTTT.

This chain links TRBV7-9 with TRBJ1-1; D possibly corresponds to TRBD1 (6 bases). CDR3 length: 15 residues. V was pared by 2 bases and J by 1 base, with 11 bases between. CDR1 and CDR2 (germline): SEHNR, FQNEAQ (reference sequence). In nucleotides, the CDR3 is TGTGCCAGCAGCTTAACCGGGACAAGGAACACTGAAGCTTTCTTT. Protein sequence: CASSLTGTRNTEAFF. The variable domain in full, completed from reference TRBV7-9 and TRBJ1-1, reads DTGVSQNPRHKITKRGQNVTFRCDPISEHNRLYWYRQTLGQGPEFLTYFQNEAQLEKSRLLSDRFSAERPKGSFSTLEIQRTEQGDSAMYLCASSLTGTRNTEAFFGQGTRLTVV.

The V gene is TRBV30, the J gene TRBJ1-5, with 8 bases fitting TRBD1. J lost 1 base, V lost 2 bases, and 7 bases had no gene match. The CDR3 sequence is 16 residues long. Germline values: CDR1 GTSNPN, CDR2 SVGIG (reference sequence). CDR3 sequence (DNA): TGTGCCTGGAGTCGCAGTAGGACAGGGAGCAATCAGCCCCAGCATTTT. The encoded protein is CAWSRSRTGSNQPQHF.

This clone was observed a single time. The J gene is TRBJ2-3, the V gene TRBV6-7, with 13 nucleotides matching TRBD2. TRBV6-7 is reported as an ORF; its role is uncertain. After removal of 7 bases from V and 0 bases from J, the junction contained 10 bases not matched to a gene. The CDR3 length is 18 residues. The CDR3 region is CASISSGTSGVSTDTQYF. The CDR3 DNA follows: TGTGCCAGCATAAGTAGCGGGACTAGCGGGGTTAGCACAGATACGCAGTATTTT.

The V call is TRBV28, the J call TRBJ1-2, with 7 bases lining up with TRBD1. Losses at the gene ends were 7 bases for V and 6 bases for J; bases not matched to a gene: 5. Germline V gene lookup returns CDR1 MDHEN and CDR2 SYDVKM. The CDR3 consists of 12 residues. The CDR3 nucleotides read TGTGCCAGCACTACGGACAGGCATGGCTACACCTTC. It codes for CASTTDRHGYTF.

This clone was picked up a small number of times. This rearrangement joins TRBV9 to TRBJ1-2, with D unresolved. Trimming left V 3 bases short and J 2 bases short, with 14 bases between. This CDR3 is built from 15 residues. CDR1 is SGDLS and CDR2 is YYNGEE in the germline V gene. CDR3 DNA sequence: TGTGCCAGCAGCGAAGGACTGACGGTGAACTATGGCTACACCTTC. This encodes CASSEGLTVNYGYTF. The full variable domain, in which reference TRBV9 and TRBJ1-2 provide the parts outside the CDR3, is DSGVTQTPKHLITATGQRVTLRCSPRSGDLSVYWYQQSLDQGLQFLIQYYNGEERAKGNILERFSAQQFPDLHSELNLSSLELGDSALYFCASSEGLTVNYGYTFGSGTRLTVV.

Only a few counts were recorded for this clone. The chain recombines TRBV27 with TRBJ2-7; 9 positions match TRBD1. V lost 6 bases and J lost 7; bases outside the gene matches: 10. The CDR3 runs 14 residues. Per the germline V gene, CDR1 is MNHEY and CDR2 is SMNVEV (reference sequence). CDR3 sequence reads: CASRYTGGGYEQYF. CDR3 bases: TGTGCCAGCAGGTACACAGGGGGCGGATATGAGCAGTACTTC.

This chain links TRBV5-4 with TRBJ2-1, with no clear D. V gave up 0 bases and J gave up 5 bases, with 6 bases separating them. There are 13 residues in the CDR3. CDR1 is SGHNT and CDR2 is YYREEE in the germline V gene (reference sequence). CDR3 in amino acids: CASSLVHNNEQFF. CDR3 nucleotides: TGTGCCAGCAGCTTGGTTCACAACAATGAGCAGTTCTTC.

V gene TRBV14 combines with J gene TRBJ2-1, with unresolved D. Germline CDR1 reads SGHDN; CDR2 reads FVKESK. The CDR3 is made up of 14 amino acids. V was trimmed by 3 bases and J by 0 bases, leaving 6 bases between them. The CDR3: CASSHLSSYNEQFF. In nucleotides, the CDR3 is TGTGCCAGCAGCCACTTGAGCTCCTACAATGAGCAGTTCTTC.

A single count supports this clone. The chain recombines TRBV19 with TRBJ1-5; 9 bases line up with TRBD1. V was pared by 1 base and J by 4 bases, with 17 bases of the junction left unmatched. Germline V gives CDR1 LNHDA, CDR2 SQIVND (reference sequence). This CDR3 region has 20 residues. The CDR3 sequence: CASSIARGTGIRPTNQPQHF. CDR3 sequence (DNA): TGTGCCAGTAGTATAGCCCGGGGGACAGGGATCCGCCCGACGAATCAGCCCCAGCATTTT.